The 9 T cell receptor beta chains below come from one sample, sequenced in a study of blood T cell repertoires in COVID-19. Profiled with immunoSEQ multiplex PCR; TCRdb holds only in-frame clones, not every one. The data hold fewer than 350,000 clones, with approximately 91% observed a single time. Sequenced: PBMCs or T cells enriched from blood (not recorded which). Receptors were obtained from a woman aged 40 to 50 with acute COVID-19.

This chain links TRBV11-2 with TRBJ1-3; no reliable D call. The CDR3 loop spans 12 amino acids. Germline loops: CDR1 SGHAT, CDR2 FQNNGV. V gave up 0 bases and J gave up 5 bases, with 2 bases separating them. The CDR3: CASSLDRNTIYF. The DNA of the CDR3 is TGTGCCAGCAGCTTAGACAGAAACACCATATATTTT.

CDR3 DNA sequence: TGCGCCAGCAGCTTGGCGGGGACAGGGGGCTACGAGCAGTACTTC. Its translation is CASSLAGTGGYEQYF. V gene TRBV5-1 combines with J gene TRBJ2-7; 11 bases are shared with TRBD1. Germline CDR1 and CDR2: SGHRS and YFSETQ. The length of the CDR3 is 15 residues. Trimming at V came to 0 bases and at J to 3 bases, leaving 2 bases not matched to a gene. Complete variable domain (other parts from reference TRBV5-1 and TRBJ2-7): KAGVTQTPRYLIKTRGQQVTLSCSPISGHRSVSWYQQTPGQGLQFLFEYFSETQRNKGNFPGRFSGRQFSNSRSEMNVSTLELGDSALYLCASSLAGTGGYEQYFGPGTRLTVT.

The chain couples TRBV24-1 to TRBJ2-2; the match to TRBD1 covers 9 bases. Germline CDR1 KGHDR, CDR2 SFDVKD. V lost 4 bases and J lost 4; bases outside the gene matches: 6. The CDR3 runs to 16 residues. CDR3 sequence reads: CATSEPGQGSTGELFF. CDR3 DNA: TGTGCCACCAGTGAACCAGGACAGGGGAGCACCGGGGAGCTGTTTTTT.

As to this clone: Other DNA sequences in the same sample also yield this CDR3. The J gene is TRBJ1-3, the V gene TRBV14; D remains ambiguous. This CDR3 region has 15 residues. Germline V gives CDR1 SGHDN, CDR2 FVKESK. V was cut by 4 bases and J by 2 bases, with 12 bases left in between. The CDR3 DNA reads TGTGCCAGCAGCCCATACGCCGGGACTGGAAACACCATATATTTT. It translates to CASSPYAGTGNTIYF.

The rearrangement uses TRBV24-1 and TRBJ1-5, with TRBD1 matching over 7 bases. CDR1 and CDR2 from the germline V gene are KGHDR and SFDVKD. V gave up 4 bases and J gave up 4 bases; unmatched junction bases: 3. The CDR3 loop spans 14 amino acids. The CDR3 DNA sequence: TGTGCCACCAGTGAGGGACAGTGGAATCAGCCCCAGCATTTT. Protein sequence: CATSEGQWNQPQHF.

The rearrangement links TRBV1 to TRBJ1-6; TRBD1 is the table's D call and was not checked against the DNA. TRBV1 is assigned pseudogene status. The CDR3 spans 14 residues. As DNA, the CDR3 is TGCACCAGCAGCCAAGGGGCCAGTGTGACACCCCTCCACTTT. Residues: CTSSQGASVTPLHF.

This chain links TRBV5-1 with TRBJ1-1; 10 bases fit TRBD1. Germline CDR1 and CDR2: SGHRS and YFSETQ. Trimming took 3 bases from V and 4 from J; bases not matched to a gene: 12. The CDR3 is made up of 17 amino acids. CDR3 in DNA: TGCGCCAGCAGCTCGGTGCTAGGGACAGGGGTGGCCACTGAAGCTTTCTTT. Encoded protein: CASSSVLGTGVATEAFF. Looking up the rest from reference TRBV5-1 and TRBJ1-1 gives the full variable domain: KAGVTQTPRYLIKTRGQQVTLSCSPISGHRSVSWYQQTPGQGLQFLFEYFSETQRNKGNFPGRFSGRQFSNSRSEMNVSTLELGDSALYLCASSSVLGTGVATEAFFGQGTRLTVV.

This chain connects TRBV24-1 to TRBJ2-1; perhaps TRBD1 as D (6 bases). Trimming took 12 bases from V and 4 from J, leaving 21 bases between them. Germline V gene sequence: CDR1 KGHDR, CDR2 SFDVKD. The CDR3 is made up of 15 amino acids. This CDR3 reads CAVSTPRGQYNEQFF. The CDR3 DNA is TGTGCCGTAAGCACCCCCAGGGGCCAATACAATGAGCAGTTCTTC.

The chain links TRBV4-1 to TRBJ1-4; the match to TRBD1 covers 9 bases. V shed 1 base, J shed 0 bases, and the junction held 3 bases outside the gene matches. Looked up from germline, CDR1 is MGHRA and CDR2 is YSYEKL. This CDR3 has 17 amino acids. The CDR3 coding sequence is TGCGCCAGCAGCCAAGGGGACAGGGCTGCAACTAATGAAAAACTGTTTTTT. It yields the protein CASSQGDRAATNEKLFF.